This T cell receptor beta chain came from a study of shared clonotypes between healthy human individuals. Study observations and caveats: Sampling included only blood; tissue repertoires likely differ. Of the naive CD4 clonotypes, roughly 5% were shared across several donors.

V was cut by 8 bases and J by 7 bases, with 13 bases left in between. Germline CDR1 is SGHTA and CDR2 is FQGTGA. CDR3 length: 12 amino acids. The data were produced by immunoSEQ multiplex PCR, yet TCRdb's version contains in-frame clones alone and is incomplete. The data hold some 1,100,000 clones, with approximately 80% observed a single time. The donors were adults (healthy and HIV-negative) with no recent acute infections or vaccinations. Nashville, Tennessee was home to all donors, who were Caucasian adults. Remarks on this clone: What it recognizes is unknown.

The chain employs TRBV7-3 and TRBJ2-3; no clear D gene. The clonotype comes from a man aged 18 to 30 in good health. Some clones in this sample may be carry-over from other donors' samples. Sequencing was performed on memory CD4+ T cells from PBMCs. This sample's subset: CD45RA-negative fraction. In DNA, the CDR3 is TGTGCCAGCTGCACCCAATCTAATACGCAGTATTTT. Protein sequence: CASCTQSNTQYF. Variable domain in full (rest from reference TRBV7-3 and TRBJ2-3): GAGVSQTPSNKVTEKGKYVELRCDPISGHTALYWYRQSLGQGPEFLIYFQGTGAADDSGLPNDRFFAVRPEGSVSTLKIQRTERGDSAVYLCASCTQSNTQYFGPGTRLTVL.